The 28 T cell receptor beta chains in this list originate from one sample, sequenced in a study of tumor and adjacent non-tumor tissue in lung cancer. TCRbeta libraries were built with three rounds of nested PCR, modified from ARM-PCR. MiXCR, run by TCRdb on the multiplex PCR reads, gives a single entry per CDR3 protein. This table has roughly 69,000 distinct CDR3 sequences, approximately 73% appearing once. The template was RNA from unsorted bulk tissue. The normal lung tissue was taken more than 3 cm from the tumor edge. Sequencing was performed on distant non-tumor lung tissue. Receptors were obtained from a man in his fifties or sixties with non-small cell lung cancer.

V usage is TRBV6-2 or TRBV6-3 and J usage is TRBJ2-1, with 7 bases lining up with TRBD1. The end of the DNA fits TRBJ2-7 better, so the J call may be wrong. The CDR3 runs to 14 residues. CDR1 and CDR2 (germline): MNHEY, SVGEGT. This CDR3 reads CATNRQGSYNEQYF. In DNA, the CDR3 is TGTGCTACCAATAGACAGGGCTCCTACAATGAGCAGTACTTC.

Of note for this clonotype: Germline is not matched at one junction end, which may reflect a read error. The chain carries TRBV6-1 and TRBJ2-7; weak D call: TRBD2 (5 bases). CDR1 is MNHNS and CDR2 is SASEGT in the germline V gene. There are 14 residues in the CDR3. CDR3 protein: CASSEALRAYEQYF. The CDR3 region has the DNA TGTGCCAGCAGTGAAGCGCTGAGGGCTTACGAGCAATACTTC.

On this clonotype: One end of the junction does not line up with germline, which may come from a read error. This chain connects TRBV11-1 to TRBJ2-2, with D perhaps matching TRBD2 (5 bases). In germline, CDR1 is SGHAT, CDR2 FQDESV (reference sequence). The CDR3 is made up of 14 amino acids. CDR3 sequence: CVSSYTSGTGELFF. The DNA for the CDR3 is TGTGTCAGCAGTTACACTAGTGGGACCGGGGAGCTGTTTTTT.

The chain joins TRBV7-9 to TRBJ2-7, with D unresolved. Trimming removed 7 bases at V and 13 bases at J, with 23 bases between. CDR1 and CDR2 (germline): SEHNR, FQNEAQ (reference sequence). The CDR3 length is 13 residues. DNA of the CDR3: TGTGCCAGCAACTCATGGACCGGCTACGGGCAATACTTC. Protein: CASNSWTGYGQYF.

With respect to this clonotype: The junction shows a germline mismatch at one end, possibly a read error. This chain links TRBV5-1 with TRBJ2-1; 15 nucleotides line up with TRBD2. Germline V gene lookup returns CDR1 SGHRS and CDR2 YFSETQ. This CDR3 is 20 amino acids long. The CDR3 region has the DNA TGCTCCAGCAGGTTGGGCACCGGGACTAGCGGGAGGCCATCCTACAATGAGCAGTTCTTC. It encodes CSSRLGTGTSGRPSYNEQFF. The full variable domain, completed using reference TRBV5-1 and TRBJ2-1, is KAGVTQTPRYLIKTRGQQVTLSCSPISGHRSVSWYQQTPGQGLQFLFEYFSETQRNKGNFPGRFSGRQFSNSRSEMNVSTLELGDSALYLCSSRLGTGTSGRPSYNEQFFGPGTRLTVL.

About this clonotype itself: This may be a read error, as it is one base from a much larger clone. The chain couples TRBV20-1 to TRBJ2-1, with 9 bases identical to TRBD1. The length of the CDR3 is 16 residues. Germline CDR1 reads DFQATT; CDR2 reads SNEGSKA (reference sequence). As DNA, the CDR3 is TGCAGTGCTTCCCTTTCCGGGACAGGGCTTGGCAATGAGCAGTCCTTC. Encoded protein: CSASLSGTGLGNEQSF.

To note about this clonotype: The germline gene is not matched at one end of the junction; a read error may be the cause. This rearrangement joins TRBV2 to TRBJ2-2; the D is unclear. This CDR3 region has 16 residues. Germline CDR1 reads SNHLY; CDR2 reads FYNNEI. The CDR3, as DNA: TGTGCCAGGAGTGAAAGTGGTTACAAAAGATCCGGGGAGCTGTTTTTT. It yields the protein CARSESGYKRSGELFF.

About this clonotype itself: Since no conserved phenylalanine or tryptophan closes the CDR3, a read error is the likely cause. The chain recombines TRBV29-1 with TRBJ2-3, with TRBD2 matching 7 bases. After removal of 5 bases from V and 5 bases from J, the junction contained 10 bases not matched to a gene. Germline CDR1 SQVTM, CDR2 ANQGSEA. This CDR3 is 14 amino acids long. The CDR3 here is CSVLAGRSGDTQYL. The CDR3 bases are TGCAGCGTTTTAGCGGGTAGGTCGGGAGATACGCAGTATTTG.

In the case of this clonotype: It may be a read error: a sequence one base away is much more abundant. In nucleotides, the CDR3 is TGTGCCAGCCCCCGGATCGCCGGGGAGCTGTTTTTT. Translating gives CASPRIAGELFF. The chain uses TRBV6-4 and TRBJ2-2; D is undetermined. Germline V lookup: CDR1 MRHNA, CDR2 SNTAGT. V gave up 8 bases and J gave up 6 bases, with 10 bases separating them. The CDR3 is 12 residues long.

In regard to this clonotype: A much larger clone differs from this one at a single base, so this may be a read error. The chain carries TRBV28 and TRBJ2-1; TRBD2 might be the D (5 bases). CDR1 and CDR2 from the germline V gene are MDHEN and SYDVKM. The CDR3 length is 14 residues. The CDR3 reads CASSPGLPYNEQSF. The CDR3 nucleotides read TGTGCCAGCAGTCCCGGACTGCCTTACAATGAGCAGTCCTTC.

Concerning this clonotype itself: One end of the junction is discordant with germline, which a read error may explain. V gene TRBV11-1 combines with J gene TRBJ2-1; no reliable D call. The CDR3 is made up of 15 amino acids. Germline V CDR1 and CDR2: SGHAT, FQDESV (reference sequence). The DNA of the CDR3 is TGTACCTGCAGCTTCGACACCTATAGCACCAATGTGCAGTTCTTC. Encoded protein: CTCSFDTYSTNVQFF.

About this clonotype itself: Given the absence of the conserved phenylalanine or tryptophan at the CDR3 end, a read error is likely. This chain links TRBV29-1 with TRBJ1-5; tentative D call: TRBD1 (5 bases). The CDR3 runs to 13 residues. CDR1 is SQVTM, CDR2 ANQGSEA, per germline. V dropped 4 bases and J dropped 8 bases, with 15 bases sitting between them. The CDR3, as DNA: TGCAGCGTTGCTCGGGGCCTCAACAAGCCCCAGCATCTT. Residues: CSVARGLNKPQHL.

This clonotype turned up a few times. This clone may be a read error of a much larger clone one base away. The chain is built from TRBV20-1 and TRBJ2-2; 7 nucleotides agree with TRBD1. The length of the CDR3 is 15 residues. Germline V gives CDR1 DFQATT, CDR2 SNEGSKA (reference sequence). Losses at the gene ends were 4 bases for V and 7 bases for J; bases not matched to a gene: 12. CDR3 amino acids: CSATQGQELSGELFF. The CDR3 bases are TGCAGTGCTACCCAAGGACAGGAACTAAGCGGGGAGCTGTTTTTT.

This clonotype was seen ten or more times. This chain links TRBV20-1 with TRBJ2-3; the D gene is possibly TRBD2 (5 bases). V was trimmed by 6 bases and J by 2 bases, leaving 9 bases between them. This CDR3 contains 12 residues. Germline CDR1 and CDR2: DFQATT and SNEGSKA (reference sequence). The CDR3 sequence is CSARGPTDTQYF. In nucleotides, the CDR3 is TGCAGTGCCCGAGGGCCCACAGATACGCAGTATTTT.

As to this clonotype: One end of the junction is discordant with germline, which a read error may explain. The rearrangement uses TRBV4-1 and TRBJ1-2; 10 bases are a match to TRBD1. Germline V CDR1 and CDR2: MGHRA, YSYEKL. This CDR3 contains 16 residues. In DNA, the CDR3 is TGCGTCAGCAGCCAAGATGCCCACGACAGGGGGCTTGGCTACACCTTC. Translation gives CVSSQDAHDRGLGYTF.

With respect to this clonotype: Since the CDR3 does not end with the conserved phenylalanine or tryptophan, this likely comes from a read error. The DNA is left out, because the CDR3 cannot be placed on it with certainty; the CDR3 is given as TCRdb lists it. The rearrangement joins TRBV14 to TRBJ2-1; TRBD2 reflects the table's D call only, with no check against the DNA. Germline V gene data show CDR1 as SGHDN and CDR2 as FVKESK. From its first to its last residue, the CDR3 has 15 amino acids. The CDR3 here is CASQAGRSSYDEQFL.

The chain links TRBV6-1 to TRBJ2-4, with a tentative D call TRBD2 (6 bases). V was cut by 0 bases and J by 1 base, with 13 bases left in between. Looked up from germline, CDR1 is MNHNS and CDR2 is SASEGT. CDR3 length: 17 amino acids. CDR3: CASSEASGGSAKNIQYF. Here the CDR3 DNA reads TGTGCCAGCAGTGAAGCGTCTGGAGGGTCCGCCAAAAACATTCAGTACTTC.

The V and J genes are TRBV11-3 and TRBJ1-1; no clear D. The CDR3 length is 14 residues. Trimming stripped 2 bases from V and 8 bases from J, with 15 bases between. Germline V gene data show CDR1 as SGHNT and CDR2 as YENEEA. CDR3 in DNA: TGTGCCAGCAGCTTAACCACTACGACTACAGAAGCTTTCTTT. Amino acid sequence: CASSLTTTTTEAFF.

A single count supports this clonotype. A read error may produce the germline difference seen at one junction end. The gene calls are TRBV28 and TRBJ2-7; TRBD1 aligns across 7 bases. CDR3 length equals 13 residues. From germline, CDR1 is MDHEN and CDR2 SYDVKM. The CDR3 DNA reads as TGTGCCAGCAGTTCCGGGACAGACTACAAGCAGTACTTC. Protein product: CASSSGTDYKQYF.

The V gene is TRBV6-1, the J gene TRBJ2-7; D is unresolved. Trimming shortened V by 7 bases and J by 12 bases, and 19 bases separated the two germline ends. The germline CDR1 and CDR2 sequences are MNHNS and SASEGT. The CDR3 has 12 amino acids. CDR3 in DNA: TGTGCCAGCATACTCCTCTTGGGTCGTGGGTACTTC. It translates to CASILLLGRGYF.

This clonotype was detected once. This CDR3 fails to terminate in the conserved phenylalanine or tryptophan, so it likely reflects a read error. The DNA is omitted, as the CDR3 cannot be located on it reliably, and the CDR3 follows TCRdb's listing. The chain joins TRBV4-1 to TRBJ1-3; the listed D gene, TRBD1, was not tested against the DNA. The germline V gene encodes CDR1 MGHRA and CDR2 YSYEKL. Counting both end residues, the CDR3 totals 16 amino acids. CDR3 protein: CASSQGEGATGNTVYL.

The V call is TRBV2, the J call TRBJ1-1, with no clear D. Germline V CDR1 and CDR2: SNHLY, FYNNEI. V dropped 7 bases and J dropped 1 base, with 13 bases sitting between them. The CDR3 has 14 amino acids. The CDR3: CASTLSTQNTEAFF. The DNA for the CDR3 is TGTGCCAGCACCCTTTCGACTCAGAACACTGAAGCTTTCTTT.

Regarding this clonotype: Because the CDR3 is missing its conserved closing phenylalanine or tryptophan, this is likely a read error. The rearrangement uses TRBV29-1 and TRBJ2-7; TRBD1 aligns across 7 bases. The V segment lost 7 bases and the J segment 6 bases; nucleotides outside the gene matches: 6. The germline V gene encodes CDR1 SQVTM and CDR2 ANQGSEA. CDR3 length equals 11 residues. The CDR3 DNA sequence: TGCAGCGCTATGACAGGGAGCGAGCAGTACCTC. It codes for CSAMTGSEQYL.

Regarding this clonotype: A much bigger clone sits one base away, suggesting this may be a read error. The CDR3 carries no conserved terminal phenylalanine or tryptophan, so it likely arises from a read error. The CDR3 nucleotides are TGTGCCACCAGTGACCCGGATGGCTACACCTTA. This codes for CATSDPDGYTL. The chain recombines TRBV24-1 with TRBJ1-2; D is undetermined. CDR3 length: 11 amino acids. Deletions cut 4 bases from V and 6 bases from J, with 5 bases between. Germline lookup yields CDR1 KGHDR and CDR2 SFDVKD.

In regard to this clonotype: Lacking the conserved final phenylalanine or tryptophan, this CDR3 likely reflects a read error. The CDR3 spells CATRSGGDGAYTI. For the CDR3, the DNA is TGTGCCACCCGATCCGGAGGGGATGGTGCCTACACCATC. The V gene is TRBV24-1, the J gene TRBJ1-2, with D perhaps TRBD1 (5 bases). CDR3 length: 13 residues. Deletions cut 9 bases from V and 10 bases from J, with 20 bases between. CDR1 and CDR2 (germline): KGHDR, SFDVKD.

Comments on this clonotype: It may be a read error: a sequence one base away is much more abundant. J is TRBJ2-5 and V is TRBV5-1, with 8 bases identical to TRBD2. Trimming took 1 base from V and 1 from J; bases not matched to a gene: 9. CDR1 is SGHRS and CDR2 is YFSETQ in the germline V gene. The CDR3 runs to 17 residues. The CDR3 DNA sequence: TGCGCCAGCAGCTTGTCCCCCGGGACTAGTAGCCAAGAGACCCAGTACTTC. This translates into CASSLSPGTSSQETQYF.

With respect to this clonotype: The final CDR3 position lacks the conserved phenylalanine or tryptophan, pointing to a likely read error. The limits of the CDR3 on the DNA are not certain, so only TCRdb's listed CDR3 is given. V and J are TRBV6-2 or TRBV6-3 and TRBJ2-1; the listed D gene, TRBD1, was not tested against the DNA. Germline assignment: CDR1 MNHEY and CDR2 SVGEGT. The CDR3 numbers 14 amino acids, ends counted. The CDR3 here is CASSRQGSYNEKLS.

This chain connects TRBV20-1 to TRBJ1-3; 10 positions agree with TRBD1. This CDR3 contains 14 residues. The germline CDR1 and CDR2 sequences are DFQATT and SNEGSKA (reference sequence). The CDR3 is CNARDRGLGNTIYF. The CDR3 DNA is TGCAATGCACGGGACAGGGGACTCGGAAACACCATATATTTT.